The next 15 T cell receptor beta chains were all read from a single sample in a study of memory CD4+ T cells and cytomegalovirus serostatus. Single viable CD3+CD4+CD8-CD45RO+ cells were sorted as the memory CD4+ T cells. Profiling relied on immunoSEQ multiplex PCR, and the TCRdb table lists in-frame clones only, not all of them. The sample has some 53,000 clones, around 82% seen once. The specimen sequenced was memory CD4+ T cells from blood. These receptors were collected from an adult in good health and CMV-seronegative.

The chain combines TRBV5-1 with TRBJ2-6; TRBD1 matches 8 bases. The CDR3 runs to 17 residues. V lost 6 bases, J lost 0 bases, and 8 bases stayed unmatched. Per the germline V gene, CDR1 is SGHRS and CDR2 is YFSETQ. In DNA form, the CDR3 reads TGCGCCAGCACCCGACAGGGGCGGATCTCTGGGGCCAACGTCCTGACTTTC. This gives the protein CASTRQGRISGANVLTF.

This clone has just a few counts. The rearrangement joins TRBV2 to TRBJ1-6; 9 bases match TRBD1. V lost 6 bases to trimming and J lost 10 bases; unmatched junction nucleotides: 13. Germline loops: CDR1 SNHLY, CDR2 FYNNEI. This CDR3 is built from 16 residues. The CDR3 DNA reads TGTGCCAGCAGGGGTCACCAGACAGGGGGGGTATCACCCCTCCACTTT. Protein product: CASRGHQTGGVSPLHF.

In its sample, this clone was seen a few times. The J gene is TRBJ2-3, the V gene TRBV20-1; D may be TRBD2 (5 bases). This CDR3 has 11 residues. With 2 bases removed from V and 6 bases from J, the gap between germline ends came to 6 bases. CDR1 is DFQATT, CDR2 SNEGSKA, per germline (reference sequence). CDR3 region: CSARTRDTQYF. CDR3 bases: TGCAGTGCTAGAACTAGGGATACGCAGTATTTT.

V and J are TRBV19 and TRBJ1-2; D may be TRBD1 (5 bases). The CDR3 sequence is 15 residues long. The V gene lost 1 base and the J gene lost 4 bases, with 13 bases spanning the gap. CDR1 and CDR2 from the germline V gene are LNHDA and SQIVND (reference sequence). CDR3 residues: CASSIGGLKAYGYTF. In nucleotides, the CDR3 is TGTGCCAGTAGTATAGGGGGCCTCAAAGCCTATGGCTACACCTTC.

This clone was detected only a few times. The chain employs TRBV19 and TRBJ1-1; D gene uncertain. The length of the CDR3 is 14 residues. V was trimmed by 7 bases and J by 1 base, leaving 13 bases between them. CDR1 and CDR2 (germline): LNHDA, SQIVND (reference sequence). The CDR3 sequence: CASKGGTANTEAFF. Here the CDR3 DNA reads TGTGCCAGTAAGGGTGGCACCGCGAACACTGAAGCTTTCTTT.

J is TRBJ1-1 and V is TRBV5-5; unclear D gene. The germline V gene encodes CDR1 SGHKS and CDR2 YYEKEE (reference sequence). V lost 0 bases and J 1 base, leaving 7 bases between the germline ends. The CDR3 is made up of 14 amino acids. The CDR3 nucleotides read TGTGCCAGCAGCTTGGGGTACAAGAACACTGAAGCTTTCTTT. The encoded protein is CASSLGYKNTEAFF. The complete variable domain, with remaining parts taken from reference TRBV5-5 and TRBJ1-1, reads DAGVTQSPTHLIKTRGQQVTLRCSPISGHKSVSWYQQVLGQGPQFIFQYYEKEERGRGNFPDRFSARQFPNYSSELNVNALLLGDSALYLCASSLGYKNTEAFFGQGTRLTVV.

The rearrangement links TRBV5-1 to TRBJ2-3, with D unresolved. From germline, CDR1 is SGHRS and CDR2 YFSETQ. Trimming stripped 2 bases from V and 2 bases from J, with 12 bases between. The CDR3 loop spans 15 amino acids. The CDR3 spells CASSFDGSTTDTQYF. The CDR3 nucleotides read TGCGCCAGCAGCTTTGACGGCAGTACCACAGATACGCAGTATTTT.

The CDR3 here is CASSYPAGGPDTQYF. The CDR3 bases are TGTGCCAGCAGTTACCCAGCGGGGGGGCCGGATACGCAGTATTTT. The chain joins TRBV27 to TRBJ2-3; 10 nucleotides agree with TRBD2. From germline, CDR1 is MNHEY and CDR2 SMNVEV (reference sequence). V shed 4 bases and J 6 bases; nucleotides not matched to a gene: 7. CDR3 length: 15 amino acids.

CDR3 nucleotide sequence: TGTGCCAGCAGCCGGGCCCTCTCCTACAATGAGCAGTTCTTC. This gives the protein CASSRALSYNEQFF. The chain is built from TRBV14 and TRBJ2-1, with D unclear. CDR1 and CDR2 (germline): SGHDN, FVKESK. The CDR3 extends over 14 amino acids. V lost 4 bases and J 0 bases, leaving 7 bases between the germline ends.

This clone turned up a few times. The J gene is TRBJ1-2, the V gene TRBV29-1; maybe TRBD1 (5 bases). CDR3 length: 13 residues. V lost 0 bases and J 4 bases, leaving 9 bases between the germline ends. Germline loops: CDR1 SQVTM, CDR2 ANQGSEA. DNA for the CDR3: TGCAGCGTTGAAGAAGCCAGGGCCTATGGCTACACCTTC. Translating it yields CSVEEARAYGYTF.

The V gene is TRBV6-6, the J gene TRBJ2-7, with 10 bases aligning to TRBD1. CDR1 MNHNY and CDR2 SVGAGI come from the germline V gene (reference sequence). The CDR3 covers 14 residues. The ends lost 4 bases at V and 5 bases at J; junction bases unmatched: 5. The CDR3, as DNA: TGTGCCAGCAGTTCCGGGACAGGGGACCACGAGCAGTACTTC. This sequence encodes CASSSGTGDHEQYF.

This chain joins TRBV6-6 and TRBJ1-2; 7 positions agree with TRBD1. Per germline, CDR1 MNHNY and CDR2 SVGAGI (reference sequence). Trimming removed 0 bases from V and 8 bases from J; junction bases left unmatched: 3. There are 13 residues in the CDR3. The CDR3 DNA follows: TGTGCCAGCAGTTACTCGGGACAGAGGGGCTACACCTTC. It is translated as CASSYSGQRGYTF.

The gene calls are TRBV15 and TRBJ1-5, with D possibly matching TRBD1 (6 bases). CDR3 length equals 15 residues. Trimming pared 5 bases from V and 2 bases from J, leaving 13 bases between. CDR1 LNHNV and CDR2 YYDKDF come from the germline V gene (reference sequence). This CDR3 reads CATSPAGQRNQPQHF. The CDR3 DNA reads TGTGCCACCAGCCCGGCAGGACAGCGCAATCAGCCCCAGCATTTT.

The rearrangement joins TRBV2 to TRBJ2-5; the D is unclear. CDR3 size: 12 residues. Trimming took off 4 bases at V and 7 bases at J, with 10 bases between the two ends. The germline gives CDR1 SNHLY, CDR2 FYNNEI. CDR3 region: CASSGQMGTQYF. The CDR3 bases are TGTGCCAGCAGTGGGCAAATGGGGACCCAGTACTTC.

V and J are TRBV19 and TRBJ1-1, with TRBD1 as a possible D gene (6 bases). The CDR3 has 13 amino acids. The V gene lost 6 bases and the J gene lost 10 bases, with 18 bases spanning the gap. Germline values: CDR1 LNHDA, CDR2 SQIVND (reference sequence). The CDR3 nucleotides are TGTGCCAGTAGCCTAACTAACAGGGACCTAGCTTTCTTT. Residues: CASSLTNRDLAFF.